The 18 T cell receptor beta chains presented below share a single source sample, sequenced in a study of control samples from healthy donors and cancer patients. TCRdb's table, derived via immunoSEQ multiplex PCR, lists solely in-frame clones and lacks some. The data hold roughly 39,000 clones, with more than 85% observed a single time. The sample taken for sequencing was blood. These receptors all come from a woman in her forties or fifties in good health.

The J gene is TRBJ2-2, the V gene TRBV9; 11 bases match TRBD2. The V gene's germline CDR1 is SGDLS and CDR2 YYNGEE. The CDR3 loop spans 16 amino acids. The V segment lost 2 bases and the J segment 7 bases; nucleotides outside the gene matches: 7. The CDR3 loop reads CASSVISGGAFGELFF. As DNA, the CDR3 is TGTGCCAGCAGCGTTATTAGCGGGGGGGCCTTCGGGGAGCTGTTTTTT.

The chain has TRBV15 and TRBJ2-1; TRBD2 matches at 16 bases. The germline gives CDR1 LNHNV, CDR2 YYDKDF (reference sequence). The length of the CDR3 is 18 residues. V trimming: 3 bases; J trimming: 3 bases; junction bases outside the gene matches: 5. The CDR3 protein is CATSRGLAGGRGYNEQFF. CDR3 coding DNA: TGTGCCACCAGCAGGGGACTAGCGGGGGGGCGTGGCTACAATGAGCAGTTCTTC. The full variable domain, with the rest looked up from reference TRBV15 and TRBJ2-1, is DAMVIQNPRYQVTQFGKPVTLSCSQTLNHNVMYWYQQKSSQAPKLLFHYYDKDFNNEADTPDNFQSRRPNTSFCFLDIRSPGLGDTAMYLCATSRGLAGGRGYNEQFFGPGTRLTVL.

V usage is TRBV6-5 and J usage is TRBJ1-2; tentatively, D is TRBD1 (5 bases). The CDR3 spans 14 residues. The germline gives CDR1 MNHEY, CDR2 SVGAGI. The germline V and J ends were trimmed by 7 bases and 7 bases, with 19 bases remaining between them. CDR3 loop: CASIQRGGIGGYTF. CDR3 coding DNA: TGTGCCAGCATTCAGAGGGGAGGGATAGGTGGCTACACCTTC.

The rearrangement joins TRBV6-5 to TRBJ2-7; the match to TRBD1 covers 7 bases. V lost 5 bases to trimming and J lost 3 bases; unmatched junction nucleotides: 4. The CDR3 is 13 amino acids. Germline V gene data show CDR1 as MNHEY and CDR2 as SVGAGI. For the CDR3, the DNA is TGTGCCAGCAGTAGCAGGGGGAACTACGAGCAGTACTTC. Its protein is CASSSRGNYEQYF.

This chain links TRBV28 with TRBJ2-7, with 8 nucleotides matching TRBD2. J was trimmed by 5 bases and V by 6 bases; bases with no gene match: 12. The CDR3 covers 15 residues. Germline lookup yields CDR1 MDHEN and CDR2 SYDVKM. This CDR3 is CASRGDGGGRDEQYF. Written as DNA, the CDR3 is TGTGCCAGCAGGGGGGACGGGGGGGGGCGTGACGAGCAGTACTTC.

The chain is built from TRBV10-3 and TRBJ2-7; 7 bases are a match to TRBD1. Germline lookup yields CDR1 ENHRY and CDR2 SYGVKD. CDR3 length equals 13 residues. J was trimmed by 5 bases and V by 6 bases; bases with no gene match: 7. CDR3: CAISPGQVNEQYF. CDR3 nucleotides: TGTGCCATCAGCCCCGGACAGGTTAACGAGCAGTACTTC.

The V gene is TRBV12-3 or TRBV12-4, the J gene TRBJ1-1; D possibly corresponds to TRBD1 (5 bases). The CDR3 totals 13 residues. The V end lost 2 bases, the J end lost 5 bases, and 9 bases lay between the germline ends. CDR3 DNA: TGTGCCAGCAGTTTAAGCGGGGGAACTGAAGCTTTCTTT. The encoded protein is CASSLSGGTEAFF.

This clone was seen only once. J is TRBJ1-1 and V is TRBV7-9; D remains unclear. Germline V gives CDR1 SEHNR, CDR2 FQNEAQ (reference sequence). CDR3 length equals 16 residues. V was cut by 6 bases and J by 1 base, with 18 bases left in between. The CDR3 here is CASRPLGGSSNTEAFF. The CDR3, as DNA: TGTGCCAGCAGACCTCTCGGCGGCAGTTCGAACACTGAAGCTTTCTTT. Full variable domain (outside the CDR3, taken from reference TRBV7-9 and TRBJ1-1): DTGVSQNPRHKITKRGQNVTFRCDPISEHNRLYWYRQTLGQGPEFLTYFQNEAQLEKSRLLSDRFSAERPKGSFSTLEIQRTEQGDSAMYLCASRPLGGSSNTEAFFGQGTRLTVV.

V usage is TRBV7-3 and J usage is TRBJ2-1; 7 positions agree with TRBD1. This CDR3 is built from 15 residues. Germline loops: CDR1 SGHTA, CDR2 FQGTGA. Germline trimming cut 4 bases from V and 0 bases from J; bases unmatched to any gene: 3. The CDR3 protein is CASSSGQPSYNEQFF. The CDR3 nucleotides are TGTGCCAGCAGCTCGGGACAGCCCTCCTACAATGAGCAGTTCTTC.

The genes are TRBV6-2 or TRBV6-3 and TRBJ1-1; no reliable D call. CDR3 length: 15 amino acids. With 4 bases removed from V and 4 bases from J, the gap between germline ends came to 16 bases. Germline V CDR1 and CDR2: MNHEY, SVGEGT. The CDR3 coding sequence is TGTGCCAGCAGTTTGAGTAAATCCGTGAGCACTGAAGCTTTCTTT. This codes for CASSLSKSVSTEAFF.

J is TRBJ2-3 and V is TRBV10-2; TRBD2 agrees at 8 bases. Germline lookup yields CDR1 WSHSY and CDR2 SAAADI. J was trimmed by 1 base and V by 5 bases; bases with no gene match: 8. The CDR3 runs to 16 residues. The CDR3 DNA is TGCGCCAGCAGTCCACGCGGGGGGCCGGGCACAGATACGCAGTATTTT. Encoded protein: CASSPRGGPGTDTQYF.

V usage is TRBV19 and J usage is TRBJ2-7; TRBD1 agrees at 7 bases. Germline V lookup: CDR1 LNHDA, CDR2 SQIVND (reference sequence). V was pared by 5 bases and J by 6 bases, with 10 bases of the junction left unmatched. This CDR3 contains 14 residues. CDR3 DNA: TGTGCCAGTAGTCGCCGGGATAGGGGGCTCGAGCAGTACTTC. It encodes CASSRRDRGLEQYF.

This chain joins TRBV9 and TRBJ1-5; TRBD1 matches 8 bases. The CDR3 runs 15 residues. V was pared by 6 bases and J by 1 base, with 6 bases of the junction left unmatched. Germline CDR1 SGDLS, CDR2 YYNGEE. In nucleotides, the CDR3 is TGTGCCAGCAATCCGTCAGGGGGCAGCAATCAGCCCCAGCATTTT. Amino acid sequence: CASNPSGGSNQPQHF.

This chain joins TRBV11-2 and TRBJ1-2; tentative D call: TRBD1 (5 bases). Trimming took 5 bases from V and 4 from J, leaving 26 bases between them. The germline V gene has CDR1 SGHAT and CDR2 FQNNGV. The CDR3 is 18 residues long. For the CDR3, the DNA is TGTGCCAGCAGCCCTGGGGCAAACCGGGCTACAGCGCGCTATGGCTACACCTTC. Residues: CASSPGANRATARYGYTF.

The chain combines TRBV7-8 with TRBJ1-1; 8 positions match TRBD1. The ends lost 1 base at V and 4 bases at J; junction bases unmatched: 2. CDR1 is SGHVS and CDR2 is FQNEAQ in the germline V gene. The CDR3 consists of 14 residues. The CDR3 coding sequence is TGTGCCAGCAGCTTAGGGACAGGGTTCACTGAAGCTTTCTTT. Amino acid sequence: CASSLGTGFTEAFF.

V gene TRBV6-2 or TRBV6-3 combines with J gene TRBJ1-6; TRBD1 matches 8 bases. Germline trimming cut 5 bases from V and 7 bases from J; bases unmatched to any gene: 13. In germline, CDR1 is MNHEY, CDR2 SVGEGT. This CDR3 is built from 17 residues. The CDR3 region is CASSRGLGQAGNSPLHF. In DNA, the CDR3 is TGTGCCAGCAGTCGCGGACTGGGACAGGCCGGAAATTCACCCCTCCACTTT.

The chain links TRBV28 to TRBJ1-1; the D gene is possibly TRBD1 (6 bases). The V end lost 6 bases, the J end lost 2 bases, and 13 bases lay between the germline ends. This CDR3 has 14 amino acids. Looked up from germline, CDR1 is MDHEN and CDR2 is SYDVKM. The CDR3 sequence is CASSSGAENTEAFF. In DNA form, the CDR3 reads TGTGCCAGCAGCTCGGGGGCGGAAAACACTGAAGCTTTCTTT. Looking up the rest from reference TRBV28 and TRBJ1-1 gives the full variable domain: DVKVTQSSRYLVKRTGEKVFLECVQDMDHENMFWYRQDPGLGLRLIYFSYDVKMKEKGDIPEGYSVSREKKERFSLILESASTNQTSMYLCASSSGAENTEAFFGQGTRLTVV.

V gene TRBV27 combines with J gene TRBJ1-5; a weak D match, TRBD1 (5 bases). Germline V gene sequence: CDR1 MNHEY, CDR2 SMNVEV (reference sequence). The length of the CDR3 is 12 residues. V was cut by 8 bases and J by 5 bases, with 10 bases left in between. The CDR3 region has the DNA TGTGCCAGCCAAGGGGCGGATCAGCCCCAGCATTTT. It yields the protein CASQGADQPQHF.